Below, 26 T cell receptor beta chains from the same sample are listed, as sequenced in a study of blood T cell repertoires in COVID-19. Sequencing was performed with immunoSEQ multiplex PCR; in TCRdb, only in-frame clones are kept and a portion is missing. The sample gives roughly 77,000 clones, around four fifths of which show up once; 15% is in the top ten. Sequencing was done on a sample of peripheral blood. The receptors originated from a man aged 55 to 70 with COVID-19, enrolled during active disease.

The table lists this clone with many counts. V usage is TRBV30 and J usage is TRBJ2-1; TRBD1 matches 9 bases. Trimming took 4 bases from V and 5 from J; bases not matched to a gene: 9. CDR3 length: 15 residues. Germline V gene sequence: CDR1 GTSNPN, CDR2 SVGIG (reference sequence). The CDR3 DNA reads as TGTGCCTGGAACCCCGGGACAGGGTTTGACAATGAGCAGTTCTTC. This gives the protein CAWNPGTGFDNEQFF.

This chain links TRBV11-2 with TRBJ2-2; perhaps TRBD1 as D (5 bases). The germline CDR1 and CDR2 sequences are SGHAT and FQNNGV. V lost 6 bases and J 5 bases, leaving 19 bases between the germline ends. The CDR3 length is 16 residues. The CDR3 coding sequence is TGTGCCAGCAGTAAAAGGGGTGAAGAATTAACCGGGGAGCTGTTTTTT. Encoded protein: CASSKRGEELTGELFF.

The V call is TRBV6-1, the J call TRBJ1-1; D unresolved. Trimming took 3 bases from V and 4 from J, leaving 15 bases between them. The CDR3 contains 15 residues. Per the germline V gene, CDR1 is MNHNS and CDR2 is SASEGT. In DNA, the CDR3 is TGTGCCAGCAGTGAGTATTCGGTTGATTTCACTGAAGCTTTCTTT. This translates into CASSEYSVDFTEAFF.

This chain links TRBV25-1 with TRBJ1-1; 7 positions match TRBD1. CDR1 and CDR2 from the germline V gene are MGHDK and SYGVNS. This CDR3 has 15 amino acids. The junction had 5 bases not matched to a gene; V was cut back by 3 bases and J by 1 base. The DNA for the CDR3 is TGTGCCAGCAGTGAGTACAGACAGGGGAACACTGAAGCTTTCTTT. It translates to CASSEYRQGNTEAFF.

The chain is built from TRBV24-1 and TRBJ2-2; maybe TRBD1 (6 bases). Germline values: CDR1 KGHDR, CDR2 SFDVKD. The CDR3 is made up of 15 amino acids. V shed 5 bases and J shed 6 bases, with 15 bases lying between them. CDR3: CATSGYTGYAGELFF. DNA of the CDR3: TGTGCCACCAGTGGATACACAGGGTACGCCGGGGAGCTGTTTTTT.

This clone was observed a handful of times. This rearrangement joins TRBV28 to TRBJ1-4; a weak D match, TRBD1 (6 bases). Trimming left V 2 bases short and J 5 bases short, with 9 bases between. Germline assignment: CDR1 MDHEN and CDR2 SYDVKM. There are 14 residues in the CDR3. The CDR3 reads CASSLVTGNEKLFF. The CDR3 DNA is TGTGCCAGCAGTTTAGTTACAGGGAATGAAAAACTGTTTTTT. Supplemented by reference TRBV28 and TRBJ1-4, the full variable domain reads DVKVTQSSRYLVKRTGEKVFLECVQDMDHENMFWYRQDPGLGLRLIYFSYDVKMKEKGDIPEGYSVSREKKERFSLILESASTNQTSMYLCASSLVTGNEKLFFGSGTQLSVL.

The rearrangement links TRBV4-1 to TRBJ2-7; D unresolved. Trimming removed 1 base at V and 0 bases at J, with 7 bases between. This CDR3 is built from 14 residues. The V gene's germline CDR1 is MGHRA and CDR2 YSYEKL. CDR3 sequence reads: CASSQGYSSYEQYF. The CDR3 DNA is TGCGCCAGCAGCCAAGGGTACAGCTCCTACGAGCAGTACTTC.

The count of this clone is one. J is TRBJ2-1 and V is TRBV4-2, with TRBD1 identical over 11 bases. CDR1 is LGHNA and CDR2 is YNFKEQ in the germline V gene. The CDR3 is 15 residues long. V was clipped by 4 bases and J by 5 bases; unmatched bases: 4. CDR3 coding DNA: TGTGCCAGCAGCCGGTCGGGACAGGGGGACAATGAGCAGTTCTTC. Protein sequence: CASSRSGQGDNEQFF.

V and J are TRBV4-1 and TRBJ1-1; D gene uncertain. V lost 4 bases, J lost 2 bases, and 11 bases lay in between. The CDR3 extends over 14 amino acids. Germline V CDR1 and CDR2: MGHRA, YSYEKL. The CDR3 DNA sequence: TGCGCCAGCAGCCTTCTTGAGGGTAACACTGAAGCTTTCTTT. Amino acids: CASSLLEGNTEAFF.

This chain links TRBV6-6 with TRBJ1-2; D is unclear. CDR3 size: 12 residues. Germline V gene data show CDR1 as MNHNY and CDR2 as SVGAGI (reference sequence). Trimming took 2 bases from V and 3 from J, leaving 4 bases between them. CDR3 sequence reads: CASSYQDYGYTF. Written as DNA, the CDR3 is TGTGCCAGCAGTTACCAGGACTATGGCTACACCTTC.

The chain employs TRBV2 and TRBJ2-1; maybe TRBD2 (6 bases). Germline assignment: CDR1 SNHLY and CDR2 FYNNEI. V lost 8 bases to trimming and J lost 4 bases, with 12 bases between them. The CDR3 is 13 amino acids. CDR3: CASQRAGYNEQFF. The CDR3 region has the DNA TGTGCCAGCCAGCGGGCGGGTTACAATGAGCAGTTCTTC. Supplemented by reference TRBV2 and TRBJ2-1, the full variable domain reads EPEVTQTPSHQVTQMGQEVILRCVPISNHLYFYWYRQILGQKVEFLVSFYNNEISEKSEIFDDQFSVERPDGSNFTLKIRSTKLEDSAMYFCASQRAGYNEQFFGPGTRLTVL.

The rearrangement uses TRBV18 and TRBJ2-1, with 9 bases identical to TRBD1. There are 15 residues in the CDR3. Germline CDR1 is KGHSH and CDR2 is LQKENI. Unmatched junction bases numbered 6, after V lost 4 bases and J lost 5 bases. CDR3 region: CASSLRDRVHNEQFF. DNA of the CDR3: TGTGCCAGCTCACTACGGGACAGGGTCCACAATGAGCAGTTCTTC.

This clone was seen a single time. V and J are TRBV7-9 and TRBJ1-2, with 7 bases aligning to TRBD1. This CDR3 has 14 amino acids. Germline CDR1 is SEHNR and CDR2 is FQNEAQ (reference sequence). The J segment lost 4 bases and the V segment lost 4 bases, leaving 6 bases of the junction unmatched. The CDR3 DNA sequence: TGTGCCAGCAGCTCCTCCGGGACAGTCTATGGCTACACCTTC. It is translated as CASSSSGTVYGYTF.

This chain links TRBV7-3 with TRBJ2-5; 9 bases are a match to TRBD2. V lost 8 bases to trimming and J lost 5 bases; unmatched junction nucleotides: 3. The CDR3 is 12 amino acids. Germline V gives CDR1 SGHTA, CDR2 FQGTGA. The CDR3 is CASPSGVETQYF. CDR3 bases: TGTGCCAGCCCTAGCGGGGTGGAGACCCAGTACTTC.

This chain connects TRBV19 to TRBJ1-5; weak D call: TRBD1 (5 bases). Germline V lookup: CDR1 LNHDA, CDR2 SQIVND (reference sequence). Trimming shortened V by 6 bases and J by 11 bases, and 20 bases separated the two germline ends. CDR3 length: 14 residues. The CDR3 sequence: CASSPGGGPTAQHF. The CDR3 DNA reads as TGTGCCAGTAGCCCCGGCGGGGGACCCACGGCCCAGCATTTT.

CDR3 coding DNA: TGCGCCAGCAGCACAGGGGTGGTGAACACTGAAGCTTTCTTT. It specifies CASSTGVVNTEAFF. V is TRBV5-1 and J is TRBJ1-1; 7 bases fit TRBD1. The CDR3 is 14 amino acids. V gave up 4 bases and J gave up 0 bases; unmatched junction bases: 3. Per the germline V gene, CDR1 is SGHRS and CDR2 is YFSETQ.

The table lists this clone with a count of one. This sequence joins TRBV7-9 and TRBJ2-1, with 9 bases matching TRBD1. The V segment lost 6 bases and the J segment 6 bases; nucleotides outside the gene matches: 12. The V gene's germline CDR1 is SEHNR and CDR2 FQNEAQ (reference sequence). The CDR3 extends over 16 amino acids. The CDR3 bases are TGTGCCAGCAGATTAACCGGGACAGGGACCTCCAATGAGCAGTTCTTC. This translates into CASRLTGTGTSNEQFF.

J is TRBJ1-1 and V is TRBV5-5, with D unclear. CDR3 length equals 15 residues. Germline V gene data show CDR1 as SGHKS and CDR2 as YYEKEE (reference sequence). V was shortened by 4 bases and J by 1 base, with 14 bases between the two germline ends. The chain's CDR3 is CASSPWATSNTEAFF. The CDR3 bases are TGTGCCAGCAGCCCCTGGGCCACTTCGAACACTGAAGCTTTCTTT. The whole variable domain, remainder taken from reference TRBV5-5 and TRBJ1-1, is DAGVTQSPTHLIKTRGQQVTLRCSPISGHKSVSWYQQVLGQGPQFIFQYYEKEERGRGNFPDRFSARQFPNYSSELNVNALLLGDSALYLCASSPWATSNTEAFFGQGTRLTVV.

The CDR3 is CASSIGGAEAFF. CDR3 in DNA: TGTGCCAGTAGTATAGGGGGGGCTGAAGCTTTCTTT. The chain links TRBV19 to TRBJ1-1, with D perhaps matching TRBD1 (5 bases). CDR1 and CDR2 from the germline V gene are LNHDA and SQIVND (reference sequence). The CDR3 has 12 amino acids. The germline V and J ends were trimmed by 1 base and 6 bases, with 6 bases remaining between them.

The rearrangement uses TRBV7-9 and TRBJ1-1; no firm D call. CDR1 and CDR2 from the germline V gene are SEHNR and FQNEAQ (reference sequence). The V end lost 11 bases, the J end lost 10 bases, and 23 bases lay between the germline ends. CDR3 size: 13 residues. Written as DNA, the CDR3 is TGTGCCGCAGCCCCCCCTAACCCCCGAGGAGCTTTCTTT. Its protein product is CAAAPPNPRGAFF.

V usage is TRBV30 and J usage is TRBJ2-2; 11 positions match TRBD2. The CDR3 contains 14 residues. With V trimmed by 0 bases and J by 11 bases, 5 bases remained unmatched. The germline V gene encodes CDR1 GTSNPN and CDR2 SVGIG (reference sequence). DNA of the CDR3: TGTGCCTGGAGTGTAGGGCTAGCGGGGGGAGAGCTGTTTTTT. Protein sequence: CAWSVGLAGGELFF. The whole variable domain, filled in from reference TRBV30 and TRBJ2-2, reads SQTIHQWPATLVQPVGSPLSLECTVEGTSNPNLYWYRQAAGRGLQLLFYSVGIGQISSEVPQNLSASRPQDRQFILSSKKLLLSDSGFYLCAWSVGLAGGELFFGEGSRLTVL.

J is TRBJ2-7 and V is TRBV7-2; 8 bases are shared with TRBD2. Per the germline V gene, CDR1 is SGHTA and CDR2 is FQGNSA. The CDR3 length is 15 residues. Losses at the gene ends were 1 base for V and 3 bases for J; bases not matched to a gene: 5. The CDR3 loop is CASSLVSGTHYEQYF. In DNA form, the CDR3 reads TGTGCCAGCAGCTTAGTTAGCGGGACCCACTACGAGCAGTACTTC.

This clone was counted a single time. The junction differs from germline at one of its ends, possibly a read error. The same CDR3 can be traced to other DNA sequences in this sample. The chain joins TRBV19 to TRBJ1-2; 10 nucleotides match TRBD1. The CDR3 totals 13 residues. Germline CDR1 LNHDA, CDR2 SQIVND (reference sequence). CDR3 region: CASSRQGADGYTF. The CDR3 nucleotides read TGTGCTAGTAGTCGACAGGGGGCAGATGGCTACACCTTC.

The chain employs TRBV10-3 and TRBJ2-5; TRBD1 aligns across 8 bases. Germline assignment: CDR1 ENHRY and CDR2 SYGVKD. This CDR3 contains 13 residues. Trimming took 11 bases from V and 3 from J; bases not matched to a gene: 8. The CDR3 here is CASNQGAEETQYF. The CDR3 coding sequence is TGTGCCTCCAACCAGGGGGCGGAAGAGACCCAGTACTTC.

The rearrangement uses TRBV2 and TRBJ2-7; TRBD2 agrees at 8 bases. The CDR3 loop spans 15 amino acids. The ends lost 3 bases at V and 5 bases at J; junction bases unmatched: 9. Per germline, CDR1 SNHLY and CDR2 FYNNEI. The CDR3 spells CASSEGAGVGDEQYF. CDR3 DNA sequence: TGTGCCAGCAGTGAGGGAGCGGGAGTGGGGGACGAGCAGTACTTC.

The rearrangement uses TRBV30 and TRBJ1-1; D is perhaps TRBD1 (5 bases). Germline assignment: CDR1 GTSNPN and CDR2 SVGIG (reference sequence). The CDR3 is 14 amino acids. Trimming pared 0 bases from V and 4 bases from J, leaving 12 bases between. This CDR3 reads CAWSVLGGSTEAFF. The CDR3 DNA reads TGTGCCTGGAGTGTACTGGGGGGGTCCACTGAAGCTTTCTTT.